The 14 T cell receptor beta chains in this list originate from one sample, sequenced in a study of shared clonotypes between healthy human individuals. The table came from immunoSEQ multiplex PCR; TCRdb's copy has only in-frame clones and leaves some out. The sample records 2 million to 3 million clones, roughly 93% being singletons. Sequencing used naive CD4+ T cells from PBMCs. Specified subset: CD45RA+ positively selected. The receptors were sampled from a man younger than 30 in good health. Some clones in this sample may be carry-over from other donors' samples.

The chain links TRBV6-5 to TRBJ2-1, with no clear D. CDR3 length: 13 residues. Germline V gives CDR1 MNHEY, CDR2 SVGAGI. V was cut by 10 bases and J by 5 bases, with 15 bases left in between. CDR3 in amino acids: CATRETLNNEQFF. In nucleotides, the CDR3 is TGTGCCACGAGAGAGACTCTGAACAATGAGCAGTTCTTC.

The chain is built from TRBV4-1 and TRBJ2-3, with D perhaps matching TRBD1 (5 bases). V lost 1 base, J lost 1 base, and 12 bases lay in between. CDR1 is MGHRA and CDR2 is YSYEKL in the germline V gene. This CDR3 has 16 amino acids. The CDR3 loop reads CASSQGQGLGTDTQYF. DNA for the CDR3: TGCGCCAGCAGCCAAGGGCAGGGATTGGGCACAGATACGCAGTATTTT.

Turning to this clone: Other DNA sequences of this sample code for an identical CDR3. V and J are TRBV12-5 and TRBJ2-5; maybe TRBD1 (5 bases). Germline loops: CDR1 LGHNT, CDR2 FRNRAP. The V end lost 1 base, the J end lost 2 bases, and 5 bases lay between the germline ends. This CDR3 spans 13 amino acids. DNA for the CDR3: TGTGCTAGTGGTTTGGCAGGGCAAGAGACCCAGTACTTC. Its protein product is CASGLAGQETQYF.

A single count supports this clone. The rearrangement uses TRBV5-1 and TRBJ2-5; 15 nucleotides agree with TRBD2. With 4 bases clipped from V and 5 bases from J, the junction kept 12 bases outside the gene matches. The CDR3 covers 18 residues. CDR1 and CDR2 from the germline V gene are SGHRS and YFSETQ. The CDR3 sequence: CASSAGGLAGGSGETQYF. The DNA for the CDR3 is TGCGCCAGCAGCGCAGGGGGACTAGCGGGAGGAAGCGGCGAGACCCAGTACTTC. The full variable domain, in which reference TRBV5-1 and TRBJ2-5 provide the parts outside the CDR3, is KAGVTQTPRYLIKTRGQQVTLSCSPISGHRSVSWYQQTPGQGLQFLFEYFSETQRNKGNFPGRFSGRQFSNSRSEMNVSTLELGDSALYLCASSAGGLAGGSGETQYFGPGTRLLVL.

This chain connects TRBV5-4 to TRBJ2-1; TRBD2 matches at 9 bases. Trimming removed 0 bases from V and 6 bases from J; junction bases left unmatched: 16. This CDR3 comprises 19 residues. Germline V gene data show CDR1 as SGHNT and CDR2 as YYREEE (reference sequence). The CDR3 loop is CASSLDGASGKIGGNEQFF. CDR3 bases: TGTGCCAGCAGCTTGGATGGGGCTAGCGGGAAAATCGGGGGCAATGAGCAGTTCTTC.

This rearrangement joins TRBV19 to TRBJ1-1; 8 nucleotides line up with TRBD1. The CDR3 loop spans 12 amino acids. Germline trimming cut 6 bases from V and 6 bases from J; bases unmatched to any gene: 3. Germline loops: CDR1 LNHDA, CDR2 SQIVND (reference sequence). In DNA form, the CDR3 reads TGTGCCAGTAGCGACAGGGGAGCTGAAGCTTTCTTT. Its protein is CASSDRGAEAFF.

The V and J genes are TRBV2 and TRBJ1-1; D remains ambiguous. The germline CDR1 and CDR2 sequences are SNHLY and FYNNEI. This CDR3 has 13 amino acids. V lost 7 bases and J lost 2, with 11 bases in between. CDR3 in amino acids: CASTGEVNTEAFF. CDR3 in DNA: TGTGCCAGCACCGGAGAGGTAAACACTGAAGCTTTCTTT.

This CDR3 reads CASSVGGPYNEQFF. CDR3 in DNA: TGTGCCAGCAGTGTGGGAGGGCCTTACAATGAGCAGTTCTTC. The chain recombines TRBV5-6 with TRBJ2-1; the match to TRBD2 covers 7 bases. V gave up 5 bases and J gave up 4 bases; unmatched junction bases: 6. Germline lookup yields CDR1 SGHDT and CDR2 YYEEEE. CDR3 size: 14 residues.

This clone was counted a single time. This chain uses TRBV30 with TRBJ1-1, with D uncertain. This CDR3 spans 12 amino acids. V lost 4 bases and J 1 base, leaving 7 bases between the germline ends. Per the germline V gene, CDR1 is GTSNPN and CDR2 is SVGIG (reference sequence). The CDR3 region has the DNA TGTGCCTGGACCCCAGGGAACACTGAAGCTTTCTTT. This translates into CAWTPGNTEAFF.

This chain uses TRBV6-6 with TRBJ1-3; D is perhaps TRBD1 (5 bases). V lost 3 bases to trimming and J lost 8 bases, with 20 bases between them. The CDR3 runs to 16 residues. Germline-derived CDR1 and CDR2 are MNHNY and SVGAGI (reference sequence). The CDR3 here is CASSYFGGRGGDTIYF. The DNA of the CDR3 is TGTGCCAGCAGTTATTTTGGGGGGAGGGGTGGTGACACCATATATTTT.

This clone appeared a single time. Other nucleotide sequences in the sample specify the same CDR3. The V call is TRBV27, the J call TRBJ1-1; D call uncertain. The CDR3 covers 13 residues. The V end lost 6 bases, the J end lost 1 base, and 9 bases lay between the germline ends. Germline V gene sequence: CDR1 MNHEY, CDR2 SMNVEV (reference sequence). The CDR3 DNA follows: TGTGCCAGCAGGCTCAACAGGAACACTGAAGCTTTCTTT. Its translation is CASRLNRNTEAFF.

The V and J genes are TRBV7-2 and TRBJ2-6; no clear D gene. Germline V gene sequence: CDR1 SGHTA, CDR2 FQGNSA. Trimming took off 4 bases at V and 3 bases at J, with 10 bases between the two ends. The CDR3 spans 15 residues. The CDR3 here is CASSSSGGGANVLTF. CDR3 DNA: TGTGCCAGCAGCTCGTCGGGTGGTGGGGCCAACGTCCTGACTTTC.

Turning to this clone: One junction end disagrees with the germline gene, perhaps due to a read error. The sample contains more than one DNA sequence encoding this CDR3. The V and J genes are TRBV29-1 and TRBJ1-5; no clear D. Germline assignment: CDR1 SQVTM and CDR2 ANQGSEA. The CDR3 sequence is 13 residues long. The CDR3, as DNA: TGCAGCGTTGTAGAAGGGAGCAATCAGCCTCAGCATTTT. It yields the protein CSVVEGSNQPQHF.

V and J are TRBV28 and TRBJ2-3; 13 bases match TRBD2. This CDR3 is 16 amino acids long. Germline V gene data show CDR1 as MDHEN and CDR2 as SYDVKM. J was trimmed by 5 bases and V by 2 bases; bases with no gene match: 4. For the CDR3, the DNA is TGTGCCAGCAGTTTAGCGGGACTAGCGGGAAGAGATACGCAGTATTTT. Protein product: CASSLAGLAGRDTQYF.